Following are 6 T cell receptor beta chains from one sample sequenced in a study of control samples from healthy donors and cancer patients. Sequencing used immunoSEQ multiplex PCR; TCRdb keeps in-frame clones, though not all of them. The table records 95,000 to 150,000 clones, around 87% of them present only once. Sequenced: blood. These receptors all stem from a man between 60 and 70 years old in good health.

The V and J genes are TRBV7-9 and TRBJ1-2, with D maybe TRBD1 (5 bases). The CDR3 consists of 15 residues. The V and J ends lost 7 bases and 4 bases respectively, with 19 bases between them. CDR1 is SEHNR and CDR2 is FQNEAQ in the germline V gene (reference sequence). This CDR3 reads CASTGSKGRSYGYTF. CDR3 nucleotides: TGTGCCAGCACAGGAAGTAAGGGGAGGAGCTATGGCTACACCTTC.

The gene calls are TRBV28 and TRBJ2-3; 7 nucleotides line up with TRBD2. The CDR3 totals 14 residues. The V gene end was trimmed by 5 bases and the J gene end by 4 bases; junction bases not matched to a gene: 6. The germline gives CDR1 MDHEN, CDR2 SYDVKM. The CDR3 sequence: CASSGGGGADTQYF. In DNA form, the CDR3 reads TGTGCCAGCAGTGGCGGGGGAGGGGCAGATACGCAGTATTTT.

The rearrangement uses TRBV28 and TRBJ1-5, with D perhaps TRBD1 (5 bases). The germline CDR1 and CDR2 sequences are MDHEN and SYDVKM. The length of the CDR3 is 13 residues. Trimming pared 3 bases from V and 12 bases from J, leaving 15 bases between. The CDR3 nucleotides are TGTGCCAGCAGTTTGCTCCGGGTAGGGGACCAGCATTTT. It codes for CASSLLRVGDQHF. Variable domain in full (rest from reference TRBV28 and TRBJ1-5): DVKVTQSSRYLVKRTGEKVFLECVQDMDHENMFWYRQDPGLGLRLIYFSYDVKMKEKGDIPEGYSVSREKKERFSLILESASTNQTSMYLCASSLLRVGDQHFGDGTRLSIL.

CDR3 region: CASENRAGGYTF. CDR3 DNA sequence: TGTGCCAGCGAGAACAGGGCCGGAGGCTACACCTTC. This chain links TRBV21-1 with TRBJ1-2; the DNA was not used to check the table's D call, TRBD1. TRBV21-1 is a listed pseudogene. The CDR3 length is 12 residues.

This clone showed up just once. The chain links TRBV10-3 to TRBJ1-1, with a tentative D call TRBD1 (5 bases). Germline V CDR1 and CDR2: ENHRY, SYGVKD. V dropped 3 bases and J dropped 4 bases, with 12 bases sitting between them. The CDR3 length is 14 residues. CDR3 in DNA: TGTGCCATCAGTGATGAGGGGTGGGGCACTGAAGCTTTCTTT. Amino acids: CAISDEGWGTEAFF.

This clone was recorded only once. The CDR3 spells CASSEEVQGRTQHF. The CDR3 coding sequence is TGCGCCAGCAGTGAGGAGGTGCAGGGACGGACCCAGCATTTT. The chain couples TRBV10-2 to TRBJ1-5; a weak D match, TRBD1 (5 bases). Germline CDR1 reads WSHSY; CDR2 reads SAAADI. V dropped 2 bases and J dropped 11 bases, with 16 bases sitting between them. CDR3 length equals 14 residues.